The source of this T cell receptor beta chain is a study of blood T cell repertoires in COVID-19. On the study more broadly: Specimens from acute and convalescent COVID-19 originated in the United States, Italy and Spain. T cells, B-cell-depleted T cells, or PBMCs supplied cDNA or gDNA.

Original data processing: It was from reference gene primer amplification that nucleated cell counts were estimated. TCRdb's table, derived via immunoSEQ multiplex PCR, lists solely in-frame clones and lacks some. The V and J calls and clone size were taken over from that table, and D and trimming were inferred from the DNA. The table lists 180,000 or so clones, roughly 80% of them singletons, with around 2.4% in the top ten. From germline, CDR1 is LNHNV and CDR2 YYDKDF (reference sequence). Trimming took 4 bases from V and 3 from J; bases not matched to a gene: 4. The CDR3 has 14 amino acids. This clone occurred many times.

What was sequenced was peripheral blood. The rearrangement uses TRBV15 and TRBJ1-1; 8 nucleotides align to TRBD1. The TCR was taken from a human donor with acute or convalescent COVID-19. The donor label of this sample is uncertain. DNA of the CDR3: TGTGCCACCAGCACTGGACAGGGATACACTGAAGCTTTCTTT. Translating it yields CATSTGQGYTEAFF.